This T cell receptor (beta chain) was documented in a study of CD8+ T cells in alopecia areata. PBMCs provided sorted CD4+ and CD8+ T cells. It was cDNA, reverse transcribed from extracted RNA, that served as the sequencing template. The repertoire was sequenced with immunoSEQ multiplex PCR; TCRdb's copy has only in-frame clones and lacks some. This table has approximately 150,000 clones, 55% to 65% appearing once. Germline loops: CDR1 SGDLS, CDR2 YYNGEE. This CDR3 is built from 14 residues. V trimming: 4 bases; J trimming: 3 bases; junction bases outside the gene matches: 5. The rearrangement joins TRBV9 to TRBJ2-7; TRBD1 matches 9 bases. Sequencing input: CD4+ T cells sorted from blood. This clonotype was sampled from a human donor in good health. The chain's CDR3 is CASSPGQGGYEQYF. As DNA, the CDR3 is TGTGCCAGCAGCCCGGGACAGGGAGGCTACGAGCAGTACTTC.